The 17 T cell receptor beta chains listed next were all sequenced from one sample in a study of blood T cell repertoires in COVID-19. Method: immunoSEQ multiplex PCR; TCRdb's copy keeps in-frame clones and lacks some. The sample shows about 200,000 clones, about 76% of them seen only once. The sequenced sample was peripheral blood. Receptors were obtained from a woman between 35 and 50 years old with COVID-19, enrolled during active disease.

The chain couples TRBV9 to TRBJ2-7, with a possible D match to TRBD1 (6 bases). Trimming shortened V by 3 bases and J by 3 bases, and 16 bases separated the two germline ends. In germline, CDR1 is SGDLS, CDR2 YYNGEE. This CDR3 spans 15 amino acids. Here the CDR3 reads CASSAGQLPIYEQYF. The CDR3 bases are TGTGCCAGCAGCGCCGGACAGCTCCCAATCTACGAGCAGTACTTC. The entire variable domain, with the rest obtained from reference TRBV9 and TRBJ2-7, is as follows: DSGVTQTPKHLITATGQRVTLRCSPRSGDLSVYWYQQSLDQGLQFLIQYYNGEERAKGNILERFSAQQFPDLHSELNLSSLELGDSALYFCASSAGQLPIYEQYFGPGTRLTVT.

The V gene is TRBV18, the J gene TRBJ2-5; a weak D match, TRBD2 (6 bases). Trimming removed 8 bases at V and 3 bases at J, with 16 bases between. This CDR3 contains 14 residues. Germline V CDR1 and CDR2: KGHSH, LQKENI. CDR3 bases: TGTGCCAGCGCCGGACTACAAGCTAAAGAGACCCAGTACTTC. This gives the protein CASAGLQAKETQYF.

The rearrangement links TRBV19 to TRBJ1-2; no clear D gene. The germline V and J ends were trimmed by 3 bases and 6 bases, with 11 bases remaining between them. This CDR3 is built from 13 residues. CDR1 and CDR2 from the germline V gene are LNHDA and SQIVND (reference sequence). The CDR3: CASSITGENGYTF. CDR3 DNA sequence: TGTGCCAGTAGTATTACCGGTGAGAATGGCTACACCTTC.

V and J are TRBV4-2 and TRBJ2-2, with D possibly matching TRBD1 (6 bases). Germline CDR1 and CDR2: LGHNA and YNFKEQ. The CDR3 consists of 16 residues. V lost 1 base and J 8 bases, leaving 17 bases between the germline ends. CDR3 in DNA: TGTGCCAGCAGCCAAGGAGACAGGTTTCGATCTGGGGAGCTGTTTTTT. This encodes CASSQGDRFRSGELFF.

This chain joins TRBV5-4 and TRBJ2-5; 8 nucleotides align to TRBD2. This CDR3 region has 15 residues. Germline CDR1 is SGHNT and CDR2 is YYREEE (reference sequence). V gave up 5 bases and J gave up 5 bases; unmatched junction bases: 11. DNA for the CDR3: TGTGCCAGCAGACGCAGCGGGGGCGCCGGGGAGACCCAGTACTTC. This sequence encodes CASRRSGGAGETQYF.

In DNA, the CDR3 is TGTGCCAGCAGTCGGACTAGCGGGGAGGGAGAGACCCAGTACTTC. Protein: CASSRTSGEGETQYF. The V call is TRBV7-3, the J call TRBJ2-5; 12 bases agree with TRBD2. After removal of 6 bases from V and 4 bases from J, the junction contained 6 bases not matched to a gene. Germline V gene sequence: CDR1 SGHTA, CDR2 FQGTGA. This CDR3 has 15 amino acids.

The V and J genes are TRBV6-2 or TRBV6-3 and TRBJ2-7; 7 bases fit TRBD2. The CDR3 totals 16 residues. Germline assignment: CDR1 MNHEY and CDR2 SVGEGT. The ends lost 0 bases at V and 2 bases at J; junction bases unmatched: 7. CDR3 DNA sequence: TGTGCCAGCAGTTACTCCCCGGGGGGTGGCACCTACGAGCAGTACTTC. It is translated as CASSYSPGGGTYEQYF.

This CDR3 reads CASSLGAQETQYF. CDR3 in DNA: TGTGCCAGCAGCCTAGGCGCTCAAGAGACCCAGTACTTC. This rearrangement joins TRBV7-7 to TRBJ2-5, with unresolved D. Trimming shortened V by 5 bases and J by 2 bases, and 9 bases separated the two germline ends. This CDR3 has 13 residues. Germline CDR1 SSHAT, CDR2 FNYEAQ (reference sequence).

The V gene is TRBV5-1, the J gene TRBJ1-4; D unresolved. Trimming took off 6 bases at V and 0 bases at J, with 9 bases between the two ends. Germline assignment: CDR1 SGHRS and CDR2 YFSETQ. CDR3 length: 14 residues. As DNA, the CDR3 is TGCGCCAGCACCGAGGGCGCAACTAATGAAAAACTGTTTTTT. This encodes CASTEGATNEKLFF. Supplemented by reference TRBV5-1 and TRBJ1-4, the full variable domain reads KAGVTQTPRYLIKTRGQQVTLSCSPISGHRSVSWYQQTPGQGLQFLFEYFSETQRNKGNFPGRFSGRQFSNSRSEMNVSTLELGDSALYLCASTEGATNEKLFFGSGTQLSVL.

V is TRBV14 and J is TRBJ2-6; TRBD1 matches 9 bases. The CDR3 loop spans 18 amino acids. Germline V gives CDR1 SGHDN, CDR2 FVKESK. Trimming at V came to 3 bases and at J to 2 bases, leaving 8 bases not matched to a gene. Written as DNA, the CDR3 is TGTGCCAGCAGCCACCCGGGACAGGGTCTCCCTGGGGCCAACGTCCTGACTTTC. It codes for CASSHPGQGLPGANVLTF.

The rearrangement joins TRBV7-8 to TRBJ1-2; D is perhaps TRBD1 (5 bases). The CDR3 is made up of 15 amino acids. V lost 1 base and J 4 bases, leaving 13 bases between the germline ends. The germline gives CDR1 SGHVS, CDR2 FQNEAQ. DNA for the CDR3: TGTGCCAGCAGCTTAGAGGCAGGGCGTTCCTATGGCTACACCTTC. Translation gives CASSLEAGRSYGYTF.

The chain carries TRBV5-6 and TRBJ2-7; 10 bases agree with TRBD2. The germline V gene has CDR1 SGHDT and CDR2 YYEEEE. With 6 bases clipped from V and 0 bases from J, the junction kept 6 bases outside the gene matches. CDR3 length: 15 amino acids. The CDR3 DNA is TGTGCCAGCACCCCCGGGACTAGCGACTCCTACGAGCAGTACTTC. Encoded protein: CASTPGTSDSYEQYF.

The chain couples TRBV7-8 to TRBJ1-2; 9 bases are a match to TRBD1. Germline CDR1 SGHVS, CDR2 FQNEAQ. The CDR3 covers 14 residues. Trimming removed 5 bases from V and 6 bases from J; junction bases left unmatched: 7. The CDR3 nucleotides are TGTGCCAGCAGCCGAGGGACAGGGATTGATGGCTACACCTTC. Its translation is CASSRGTGIDGYTF.

The DNA for the CDR3 is TGTGCCAGCAGTTACTCGGCTAGCGGGAGCAGCCGCGAGCAGTACTTC. Protein sequence: CASSYSASGSSREQYF. The V and J genes are TRBV6-2 or TRBV6-3 and TRBJ2-7; 10 nucleotides agree with TRBD2. The V and J ends lost 0 bases and 6 bases, in that order; junction bases with no gene match: 8. CDR1 and CDR2 (germline): MNHEY, SVGEGT. The CDR3 spans 16 residues.

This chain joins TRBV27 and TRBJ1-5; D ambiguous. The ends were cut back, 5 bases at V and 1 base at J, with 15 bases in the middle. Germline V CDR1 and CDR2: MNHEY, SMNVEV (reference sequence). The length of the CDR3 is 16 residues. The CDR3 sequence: CASSPGPSWSNQPQHF. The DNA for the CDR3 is TGTGCCAGCAGTCCAGGTCCTTCCTGGAGCAATCAGCCCCAGCATTTT.

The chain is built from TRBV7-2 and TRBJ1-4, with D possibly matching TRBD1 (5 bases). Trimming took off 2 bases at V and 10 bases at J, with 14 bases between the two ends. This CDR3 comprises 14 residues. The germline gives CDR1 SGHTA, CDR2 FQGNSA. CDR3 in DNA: TGTGCCAGCAGCTTATCGGGAGGTGGGGGAAAACTGTTTTTT. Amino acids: CASSLSGGGGKLFF.

In DNA form, the CDR3 reads TGTGCCAGCAGCTTGGAACTAGCGGGGTCCGAGCAGTACTTC. It specifies CASSLELAGSEQYF. The chain has TRBV5-4 and TRBJ2-7; 10 bases are shared with TRBD2. This CDR3 contains 14 residues. Germline CDR1 is SGHNT and CDR2 is YYREEE (reference sequence). Trimming at V came to 0 bases and at J to 6 bases, leaving 3 bases not matched to a gene.